This TCR beta chain was profiled in a study of OX40 agonist ivuxolimab in advanced cancers. Turning to this clone: Its antigen remains unknown.

Findings and limits, study-wide: Clonal expansion in partial responders at 0.1-3.0 mg/kg ranked among the lowest.

This table comes from immunoSEQ multiplex PCR, and its TCRdb copy is limited to in-frame clones, with some not included. The table has 48,000 or so clones, about 81% seen once; the top ten hold 7.3%. The V end lost 1 base, the J end lost 1 base, and 11 bases lay between the germline ends. Germline V gene sequence: CDR1 GTSNPN, CDR2 SVGIG (reference sequence). The CDR3 is made up of 14 amino acids. The rearrangement joins TRBV30 to TRBJ2-7; maybe TRBD2 (5 bases). The source material was CD4+ or CD8+ T cells sorted from blood, sampled in a trial of the OX40 agonist ivuxolimab. The TCR sequence derives from an adult with an advanced solid tumor such as melanoma, head and neck, liver or kidney cancer. CDR3 sequence: CAWSDSTISYEQYF. The CDR3 DNA is TGTGCCTGGAGTGACTCGACTATTTCCTACGAGCAGTACTTC.